The 27 T cell receptor beta chains reported below all come from one sample, sequenced in a study of radiation and T cells in renal cell carcinoma. Some clones are missing from TCRdb's copy, which holds only in-frame ones; the method was immunoSEQ multiplex PCR. The sample holds tens of thousands of clones, 80% seen once. The time point: blood 2 weeks post-SBRT. Treatment given: 15 Gy SBRT to primary tumor, nephrectomy 4 weeks later. Sample: blood, taken from a patient whose treatment included radiotherapy and nephrectomy. Receptor source: a woman in her 70s with renal cell carcinoma.

The V gene is TRBV27, the J gene TRBJ2-7; D is unclear. The CDR3 spans 13 residues. Germline assignment: CDR1 MNHEY and CDR2 SMNVEV (reference sequence). Trimming cost V 6 bases and J 3 bases, with 12 bases left between them. The CDR3 loop is CASSPTSVYEQYF. As DNA, the CDR3 is TGTGCCAGCAGCCCCACAAGCGTCTACGAGCAGTACTTC.

The CDR3 sequence is CASSLVMAEEETQYF. CDR3 nucleotides: TGTGCCAGCAGCTTAGTTATGGCGGAGGAAGAGACCCAGTACTTC. The genes are TRBV7-2 and TRBJ2-5, with D perhaps TRBD2 (5 bases). The germline V and J ends were trimmed by 1 base and 3 bases, with 12 bases remaining between them. Germline V gene sequence: CDR1 SGHTA, CDR2 FQGNSA. The CDR3 consists of 15 residues.

The chain uses TRBV5-4 and TRBJ2-1, with D possibly being TRBD1 (6 bases). The CDR3 loop spans 13 amino acids. Germline V gene sequence: CDR1 SGHNT, CDR2 YYREEE (reference sequence). V was shortened by 5 bases and J by 4 bases, with 10 bases between the two germline ends. For the CDR3, the DNA is TGTGCCAGCAGGGCGGACAGTTACAATGAGCAGTTCTTC. Amino acid sequence: CASRADSYNEQFF.

This chain connects TRBV4-3 to TRBJ2-1, with TRBD1 as a possible D gene (5 bases). CDR1 is LGHNA, CDR2 YSLEER, per germline. The CDR3 extends over 14 amino acids. Between the trimmed V and J ends, which lost 1 base and 3 bases, there was a span of 7 bases. The CDR3 region is CASSQVQGYNEQFF. As DNA, the CDR3 is TGCGCCAGCAGCCAAGTCCAGGGCTACAATGAGCAGTTCTTC.

J is TRBJ2-7 and V is TRBV2, with D perhaps TRBD1 (6 bases). Germline V gives CDR1 SNHLY, CDR2 FYNNEI. Between the trimmed V and J ends, which lost 6 bases and 5 bases, there was a span of 8 bases. The CDR3 consists of 11 residues. The CDR3 protein is CASSYRDEQYF. The CDR3 DNA reads as TGTGCCAGCAGCTACAGGGACGAGCAGTACTTC.

The CDR3: CASSLGRGVAAFF. DNA for the CDR3: TGTGCCAGCAGTTTGGGCAGGGGGGTGGCAGCTTTCTTT. J is TRBJ1-1 and V is TRBV28; 7 bases match TRBD1. Germline CDR1 and CDR2: MDHEN and SYDVKM. V dropped 3 bases and J dropped 10; count of bases not matched to a gene: 8. The CDR3 runs to 13 residues.

This clone was picked up one time. The chain combines TRBV5-1 with TRBJ2-7; 7 nucleotides agree with TRBD1. The V segment lost 4 bases and the J segment 2 bases; nucleotides outside the gene matches: 6. This CDR3 has 14 residues. Germline CDR1 and CDR2: SGHRS and YFSETQ. This CDR3 reads CASSPSGQPYEQYF. CDR3 nucleotide sequence: TGCGCCAGCAGCCCTTCGGGACAGCCCTACGAGCAGTACTTC.

This chain uses TRBV5-5 with TRBJ2-3; TRBD2 matches at 12 bases. V lost 4 bases and J lost 4; bases outside the gene matches: 4. The CDR3 is 15 residues long. The germline V gene encodes CDR1 SGHKS and CDR2 YYEKEE (reference sequence). CDR3 protein: CASSASGGAADTQYF. In DNA form, the CDR3 reads TGTGCCAGCAGCGCTAGCGGGGGGGCAGCAGATACGCAGTATTTT.

The chain has TRBV19 and TRBJ1-2; D not resolved. V lost 3 bases and J 2 bases, leaving 13 bases between the germline ends. In germline, CDR1 is LNHDA, CDR2 SQIVND (reference sequence). This CDR3 contains 15 residues. CDR3 amino acids: CASSIQAGSNYGYTF. The CDR3 DNA reads TGTGCCAGTAGTATCCAAGCGGGCAGCAACTATGGCTACACCTTC.

This clone was found a few times. One end of the junction is discordant with germline, which a read error may explain. This chain uses TRBV11-3 with TRBJ2-1, with D unclear. CDR3 length equals 13 residues. Germline assignment: CDR1 SGHNT and CDR2 YENEEA. The CDR3 bases are TGTGCCAGCAGCTTAGAAATTACTTCCCCCCCGGTCTTC. It codes for CASSLEITSPPVF.

This clone was seen a few times. The CDR3 here is CASSGLTGNSGNTIYF. The DNA of the CDR3 is TGTGCCAGCAGTGGATTGACAGGGAACTCTGGAAACACCATATATTTT. The chain combines TRBV6-1 with TRBJ1-3; TRBD1 matches 7 bases. The germline CDR1 and CDR2 sequences are MNHNS and SASEGT. V lost 4 bases, J lost 0 bases, and 6 bases stayed unmatched. The CDR3 has 16 amino acids.

The chain is built from TRBV29-1 and TRBJ2-7; 9 nucleotides align to TRBD1. The CDR3 consists of 12 residues. The germline V gene has CDR1 SQVTM and CDR2 ANQGSEA. Trimming removed 6 bases from V and 5 bases from J; junction bases left unmatched: 5. The CDR3 sequence: CSVAGTGNEQYF. The CDR3 DNA sequence: TGCAGCGTAGCCGGGACAGGGAACGAGCAGTACTTC.

The chain joins TRBV7-8 to TRBJ2-3; 9 bases are shared with TRBD2. Unmatched junction bases numbered 4, after V lost 1 base and J lost 5 bases. Germline V gene sequence: CDR1 SGHVS, CDR2 FQNEAQ. This CDR3 has 15 residues. The CDR3 loop reads CASSLVSGSGDTQYF. CDR3 bases: TGTGCCAGCAGCTTAGTTAGCGGGAGTGGAGATACGCAGTATTTT.

Only one count was recorded for this clone. The chain couples TRBV6-1 to TRBJ2-2; D may be TRBD1 (6 bases). The CDR3 is 14 residues long. Trimming pared 6 bases from V and 5 bases from J, leaving 13 bases between. CDR1 is MNHNS and CDR2 is SASEGT in the germline V gene. Written as DNA, the CDR3 is TGTGCCAGCAGCAAGAAGGGGGAGACCGGGGAGCTGTTTTTT. It specifies CASSKKGETGELFF.

The chain has TRBV19 and TRBJ1-1, with TRBD1 identical over 9 bases. The CDR3 consists of 16 residues. Germline trimming cut 9 bases from V and 4 bases from J; bases unmatched to any gene: 15. Germline lookup yields CDR1 LNHDA and CDR2 SQIVND (reference sequence). CDR3 DNA sequence: TGTGCCAGCAAAAGCGATCCGGGACAGGGAAGCACTGAAGCTTTCTTT. It is translated as CASKSDPGQGSTEAFF.

The V and J genes are TRBV6-5 and TRBJ1-1; D possibly corresponds to TRBD1 (6 bases). Trimming left V 6 bases short and J 3 bases short, with 14 bases between. Per the germline V gene, CDR1 is MNHEY and CDR2 is SVGAGI. The CDR3 has 14 amino acids. DNA for the CDR3: TGTGCCAGCAGCTATTCCCAGGGGTACACTGAAGCTTTCTTT. Protein sequence: CASSYSQGYTEAFF.

This chain links TRBV6-1 with TRBJ2-5; tentatively, D is TRBD1 (6 bases). V lost 6 bases, J lost 5 bases, and 13 bases lay in between. Per the germline V gene, CDR1 is MNHNS and CDR2 is SASEGT. This CDR3 spans 13 amino acids. The CDR3 DNA sequence: TGTGCCAGCAGCAGGGGTCTGGTCGAGACCCAGTACTTC. The encoded protein is CASSRGLVETQYF.

The chain couples TRBV25-1 to TRBJ2-7; the D call may be TRBD1 or TRBD2 (5 bases each). The V gene's germline CDR1 is MGHDK and CDR2 SYGVNS. Trimming took 9 bases from V and 2 from J, leaving 14 bases between them. The CDR3 loop spans 13 amino acids. The CDR3 loop is CASRGPNTYEQYF. CDR3 nucleotides: TGTGCCAGTCGGGGACCGAATACCTACGAGCAGTACTTC.

This clone has at least ten counts. The V gene is TRBV19, the J gene TRBJ2-2, with 8 bases lining up with TRBD1. This CDR3 is built from 14 residues. Trimming cost V 7 bases and J 4 bases; bases outside gene matches: 5. CDR1 is LNHDA, CDR2 SQIVND, per germline (reference sequence). In DNA form, the CDR3 reads TGTGCCAGTAAAGAACAGGGGGGCACCGGGGAGCTGTTTTTT. It translates to CASKEQGGTGELFF.

The rearrangement links TRBV7-7 to TRBJ1-5, with 9 bases fitting TRBD1. Trimming took 2 bases from V and 4 from J; bases not matched to a gene: 15. Germline V gives CDR1 SSHAT, CDR2 FNYEAQ (reference sequence). The CDR3 covers 19 residues. CDR3 bases: TGTGCCAGCAGCTTATACCTCCCCCCCGGGACAGGGACTAATCAGCCCCAGCATTTT. Amino acids: CASSLYLPPGTGTNQPQHF.

The chain links TRBV4-1 to TRBJ2-5; D assignment may be TRBD1 or TRBD2 (8 bases each). The CDR3 sequence is 19 residues long. Germline lookup yields CDR1 MGHRA and CDR2 YSYEKL. Trimming left V 4 bases short and J 2 bases short, with 26 bases between. CDR3 bases: TGCGCCAGCAGCCTCCTTCCCCCCAGGACAGGGACTAGACAAGAGACCCAGTACTTC. This encodes CASSLLPPRTGTRQETQYF.

This chain joins TRBV27 and TRBJ2-1; 8 nucleotides agree with TRBD2. Losses at the gene ends were 5 bases for V and 0 bases for J; bases not matched to a gene: 3. This CDR3 has 15 residues. In germline, CDR1 is MNHEY, CDR2 SMNVEV (reference sequence). CDR3 sequence (DNA): TGTGCCAGCAGTAGCGGGAGAAGCTCCTACAATGAGCAGTTCTTC. Protein sequence: CASSSGRSSYNEQFF.

The chain uses TRBV6-5 and TRBJ1-1; 11 bases fit TRBD1. Germline CDR1 is MNHEY and CDR2 is SVGAGI. The CDR3 runs to 12 residues. Trimming cost V 6 bases and J 8 bases; bases outside gene matches: 2. CDR3 DNA sequence: TGTGCCAGCAGGGACAGGGGGCCGGAAGCTTTCTTT. This encodes CASRDRGPEAFF.

J is TRBJ1-5 and V is TRBV4-1; 8 bases are shared with TRBD1. Germline V gene data show CDR1 as MGHRA and CDR2 as YSYEKL. V shed 5 bases and J 7 bases; nucleotides not matched to a gene: 4. The CDR3 consists of 13 residues. CDR3 sequence (DNA): TGCGCCAGCAGCGGACAGGGTGCCCAGCCCCAGCATTTT. This translates into CASSGQGAQPQHF.

This clone is medium-sized in the sample. The V and J genes are TRBV20-1 and TRBJ1-1; D uncertain. V lost 5 bases, J lost 6 bases, and 10 bases lay in between. Germline values: CDR1 DFQATT, CDR2 SNEGSKA (reference sequence). The CDR3 totals 11 residues. The CDR3 region is CSALDIPEAFF. DNA for the CDR3: TGCAGTGCTCTTGACATTCCTGAAGCTTTCTTT.

The genes are TRBV2 and TRBJ1-3; weak D call: TRBD1 (5 bases). Germline V gene data show CDR1 as SNHLY and CDR2 as FYNNEI. The ends were cut back, 4 bases at V and 4 bases at J, with 20 bases in the middle. CDR3 length: 17 amino acids. The CDR3 reads CASSAGLGLERGNTIYF. CDR3 DNA: TGTGCCAGCAGTGCGGGACTCGGGCTGGAGAGAGGAAACACCATATATTTT.

The CDR3 DNA is TGTGCCAGCAGTTACCCCGAAGGGGAGACCCAGTACTTC. This translates into CASSYPEGETQYF. This chain uses TRBV6-5 with TRBJ2-5; D unresolved. The CDR3 has 13 residues. Germline CDR1 MNHEY, CDR2 SVGAGI. The V end was cut by 2 bases, the J end by 5 bases, with 9 bases between.